Listed below are T cell receptor beta chains from one sample, sequenced in a study of post-analysis software for immune sequencing data. Each CDR3 protein gets one entry after TCRdb re-called the PCR reads with MiXCR. The sample includes 250,000 to 300,000 distinct CDR3 sequences, about 38% of them seen just once. Material for sequencing was blood. The receptors stem from a girl aged 5 to 17 with multiple sclerosis. The CDR3 runs from the conserved cysteine through the conserved F or W. D genes are given only for firm matches. Size is stated for part of the rows, as once, few or many counts, or as a class when the clone is expanded.

cdr3_aa cdr3_nt clone_size j_call v_call d_call
CASSLALVGTGEQETQYF TGTGCCAGCAGCTTAGCGCTCGTAGGGACAGGGGAGCAAGAGACCCAGTACTTC many TRBJ2-5 TRBV7-2 TRBD1
CASRAGADAQYF TGTGCCAGCAGAGCAGGAGCAGATGCGCAGTATTTT - TRBJ2-3 TRBV12-3/TRBV12-4 -
CASSLALTLADTKETQYF TGCGCCAGCAGCTTGGCCCTTACGCTAGCGGATACTAAAGAGACCCAGTACTTC many TRBJ2-5 TRBV5-1 TRBD2
CASSPTGTGGYNEQFF TGTGCCAGCAGTCCTACGGGGACAGGGGGCTACAATGAGCAGTTCTTC - TRBJ2-1 TRBV28 TRBD1
CASSSRDRETEAFF TGTGCCAGCAGCTCCCGGGACAGGGAGACTGAAGCTTTCTTT many TRBJ1-1 TRBV7-9 TRBD1
CSVAEAPNTGELFF TGCAGCGTTGCAGAGGCTCCGAACACCGGGGAGCTGTTTTTT - TRBJ2-2 TRBV29-1 -
CASSEAGSADEQFF TGTGCCAGCAGTGAAGCGGGCTCCGCGGATGAGCAGTTCTTC many TRBJ2-1 TRBV6-1 -
CASSEYGGPETQYF TGTGCCAGCAGTGAATATGGGGGGCCAGAGACCCAGTACTTC - TRBJ2-5 TRBV25-1 -
CASSQDKGGAAYNEQFF TGTGCCAGCAGCCAAGATAAAGGGGGCGCGGCCTACAATGAGCAGTTCTTC medium-sized TRBJ2-1 TRBV4-2 TRBD1
CASRLWEGAYEQYF TGTGCCAGCAGATTGTGGGAGGGGGCCTACGAGCAGTACTTC - TRBJ2-7 TRBV5-4 -
CSVVGAETQYF TGCAGCGTTGTGGGAGCTGAGACCCAGTACTTC - TRBJ2-5 TRBV29-1 -
CSVGQGVANTEAFF TGCAGCGTTGGACAGGGGGTCGCTAACACTGAAGCTTTCTTT many TRBJ1-1 TRBV29-1 TRBD1
CSFTPPSGGPAETQYF TGCAGTTTTACCCCCCCTAGCGGGGGTCCGGCAGAGACCCAGTACTTC - TRBJ2-5 TRBV20-1 TRBD2
CAIRFSDAYETFF TGTGCCATCAGATTCTCGGACGCTTACGAAACTTTCTTT many TRBJ1-1 TRBV10-3 -
CSVETVRGSTDTQYF TGCAGCGTTGAAACCGTCAGGGGTAGCACAGATACACAGTATTTT - TRBJ2-3 TRBV29-1 -
CASSAQGQANSPLHF TGTGCCAGCAGCGCTCAGGGGCAGGCAAATTCACCCCTCCACTTT - TRBJ1-6 TRBV9 -
CATSSGTGHTGELFF TGTGCCACCAGCTCCGGGACAGGTCACACCGGGGAGCTGTTTTTT few TRBJ2-2 TRBV24-1 TRBD1
CASSQVAGTSNNEQFF TGCGCCAGCAGCCAAGTCGCCGGGACTAGCAACAATGAGCAGTTCTTC many TRBJ2-1 TRBV4-1 TRBD2
CASSLHGNQPQHF TGTGCCAGCAGCCTACATGGCAATCAGCCCCAGCATTTT - TRBJ1-5 TRBV7-2 -
CSAREGRISNQPQHF TGCAGTGCTAGAGAAGGGCGAATCAGCAATCAGCCCCAGCATTTT many TRBJ1-5 TRBV20-1 -
CSARDLDRGYTF TGCAGTGCTAGAGATCTGGACAGGGGCTACACCTTC - TRBJ1-2 TRBV20-1 TRBD1
CASGLVQGGYGYTF TGTGCTAGTGGTTTGGTACAGGGGGGCTATGGCTACACCTTC few TRBJ1-2 TRBV12-5 TRBD1
CASSQHRGLAVTNEQFF TGTGCCAGCAGCCAACACCGGGGACTAGCGGTGACCAATGAGCAGTTCTTC few TRBJ2-1 TRBV3-1 TRBD2
CASGLVHGGTGELFF TGTGCTAGTGGTTTGGTACATGGGGGCACCGGGGAGCTGTTTTTT few TRBJ2-2 TRBV12-5 -
CASSQDSEPYNEQFF TGTGCCAGCAGCCAAGATAGCGAACCCTACAATGAGCAGTTCTTC - TRBJ2-1 TRBV4-2 -
CASSKGQGRDGYTF TGTGCCAGCAGTAAGGGACAGGGGAGAGATGGCTACACCTTC many TRBJ1-2 TRBV25-1 TRBD1
CASSLGSGIDNEQFF TGTGCCAGCAGCTTAGGTAGCGGGATAGACAATGAGCAGTTCTTC many TRBJ2-1 TRBV7-9 TRBD2
CASSLARGETQYF TGTGCCAGCAGTTTGGCAAGGGGAGAGACCCAGTACTTC few TRBJ2-5 TRBV27 -
CATSRASTESYEQYF TGTGCCACCAGCAGAGCTTCCACCGAATCCTACGAGCAGTACTTC - TRBJ2-7 TRBV15 -
CASSLNRGESGELFF TGCGCCAGCAGCTTGAATAGGGGGGAGTCCGGGGAGCTGTTTTTT - TRBJ2-2 TRBV5-1 -
CASTQGSSYNSPLHF TGTGCCAGCACCCAGGGGTCCTCCTATAATTCACCCCTCCACTTT few TRBJ1-6 TRBV27 -
CSARLPDSETQYF TGCAGTGCTAGATTACCCGATAGCGAGACCCAGTACTTC once TRBJ2-5 TRBV20-1 -
CASSPASDSSYEQYF TGTGCCAGCAGCCCCGCTAGCGACAGCTCCTACGAGCAGTACTTC - TRBJ2-7 TRBV7-9 -
CASSTGTYNEQFF TGTGCCAGCAGCACCGGGACATACAATGAGCAGTTCTTC - TRBJ2-1 TRBV7-9 -
CASSLRPGDEQFF TGTGCCAGCAGCTTGAGACCGGGAGATGAGCAGTTCTTC once TRBJ2-1 TRBV5-4 -
CASRTGGLEQFF TGTGCCAGCAGAACAGGGGGGCTTGAGCAGTTCTTC many TRBJ2-1 TRBV12-3/TRBV12-4 TRBD1
CASSINSQQYF TGTGCCAGCAGTATCAACAGCCAGCAGTACTTC - TRBJ2-5 TRBV28 -
CSARDQRGSSYNEQFF TGCAGTGCTAGAGACCAGCGGGGGAGCTCCTACAATGAGCAGTTCTTC many TRBJ2-1 TRBV20-1 TRBD2
CASSSTGSGNTIYF TGTGCCAGCAGCTCGACAGGGAGTGGAAACACCATATATTTT few TRBJ1-3 TRBV6-5 TRBD1
CASSPPTGEETQYF TGTGCCAGCTCACCACCGACAGGGGAAGAGACCCAGTACTTC - TRBJ2-5 TRBV18 TRBD1
CASSYFDTGYAFF TGTGCCAGCAGTTACTTCGACACAGGATACGCTTTCTTT few TRBJ1-1 TRBV6-5 -
CATSKAGGPLETQYF TGTGCCACCAGCAAAGCGGGGGGGCCTCTAGAGACCCAGTACTTC - TRBJ2-5 TRBV15 TRBD2
CSARDIFDREEAEAFF TGCAGTGCTAGGGACATCTTCGACAGGGAAGAGGCTGAAGCTTTCTTT - TRBJ1-1 TRBV20-1 TRBD1
CASSRTSGGQNVYEQYF TGTGCCAGCAGTAGGACTAGCGGAGGTCAAAACGTCTACGAGCAGTACTTC many TRBJ2-7 TRBV6-2/TRBV6-3 TRBD2